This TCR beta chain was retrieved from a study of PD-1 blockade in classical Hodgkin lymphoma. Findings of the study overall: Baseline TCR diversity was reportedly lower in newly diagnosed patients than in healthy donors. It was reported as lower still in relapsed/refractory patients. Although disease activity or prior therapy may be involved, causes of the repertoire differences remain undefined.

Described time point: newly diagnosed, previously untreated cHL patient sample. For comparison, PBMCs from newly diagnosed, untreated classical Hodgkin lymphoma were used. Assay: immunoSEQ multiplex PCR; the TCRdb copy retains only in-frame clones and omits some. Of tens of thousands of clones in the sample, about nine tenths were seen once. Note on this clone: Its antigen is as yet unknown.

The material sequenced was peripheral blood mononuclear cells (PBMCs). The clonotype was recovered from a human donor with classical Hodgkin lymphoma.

CDR3 residues: CASSGASLLGEQYF. The CDR3 DNA sequence: TGTGCCAGCTCGGGGGCTTCACTTCTCGGGGAGCAGTACTTC. This chain connects TRBV18 to TRBJ2-7; possibly TRBD1 for D (6 bases). The CDR3 contains 14 residues. Per germline, CDR1 KGHSH and CDR2 LQKENI. V was trimmed by 6 bases and J by 7 bases, leaving 19 bases between them.